The sequence of this TCR beta chain was determined in a study of T cell responses to AZD1222 COVID-19 vaccine. General study findings and limits: Distributed over spike, vaccine-associated CD4 TCRs predominated at 160-218 and 743-854.

In the case of this clone: The antigen is unknown.

Germline assignment: CDR1 SGHTA and CDR2 FQGTGA. This CDR3 contains 16 residues. Trimming removed 0 bases from V and 0 bases from J; junction bases left unmatched: 1. Assay used: immunoSEQ multiplex PCR; TCRdb lists only in-frame clones, some missing. The data contain fewer than 90,000 clones, roughly 90% of them singletons. This clonotype was sampled from an adult in good health. The specimen was peripheral blood, collected on day 0 of AZD1222 vaccination. The rearrangement links TRBV7-3 to TRBJ2-2, with 7 nucleotides matching TRBD1. The CDR3 bases are TGTGCCAGCAGCTTAACAGGGGGCACGAACACCGGGGAGCTGTTTTTT. Translation gives CASSLTGGTNTGELFF.